These T cell receptor beta chains were read from a single sample in a study of Graves' ophthalmopathy and Graves' hyperthyroidism. TCRdb reprocessed the multiplex PCR reads via MiXCR and lists one record per CDR3 protein. The sample holds 900,000 to 1,200,000 distinct CDR3 sequences; roughly two fifths are singletons and the top ten take approximately 12%. Sample: peripheral blood or thyroid tissue (not recorded which). These receptors originate from an adult man with Graves' hyperthyroidism. The CDR3 runs from the conserved cysteine through the conserved F or W. The D gene is left open where the match is weak. Expanded clones get a size class; other rows say once, few or many, or leave the size out.

D: .
V: TRBV2
size: .
J: TRBJ1-5
CDR3: CASRKGVDTGEPQHF
DNA: TGTGCCAGCAGGAAGGGTGTCGACACCGGGGAGCCCCAGCATTTT

D: .
V: TRBV25-1
size: .
J: TRBJ1-1
CDR3: CARLGGVNTEAFF
DNA: TGTGCCAGGCTTGGAGGCGTGAACACTGAAGCTTTCTTT

D: .
V: TRBV30
size: .
J: TRBJ1-4
CDR3: CAWRPNNEKLFF
DNA: TGTGCCTGGAGGCCAAATAATGAAAAACTGTTTTTT

D: .
V: TRBV7-2
size: .
J: TRBJ2-5
CDR3: CASSLVPRGIRVTQYF
DNA: TGTGCCAGCAGCTTAGTTCCTAGGGGGATAAGGGTGACCCAGTACTTC

D: .
V: TRBV6-5
size: .
J: TRBJ1-1
CDR3: CASSDRAASEAFF
DNA: TGTGCCAGCAGTGACAGAGCCGCCTCTGAAGCTTTCTTT

D: .
V: TRBV20-1
size: .
J: TRBJ2-7
CDR3: CSARDPRLWAYF
DNA: TGCAGTGCTAGAGACCCGAGGCTTTGGGCGTACTTC

D: .
V: TRBV5-5
size: .
J: TRBJ2-7
CDR3: CASRGGFLYEQYF
DNA: TGTGCCAGCAGGGGTGGGTTCCTGTACGAGCAGTACTTC

D: TRBD1
V: TRBV6-2/TRBV6-3
size: .
J: TRBJ2-5
CDR3: CASRLRQGTETQYF
DNA: TGTGCCAGCAGGCTGAGACAGGGGACGGAGACCCAGTACTTC

D: TRBD1
V: TRBV7-2
size: many
J: TRBJ2-7
CDR3: CASSFSQGIAYEQYF
DNA: TGTGCCAGCAGCTTTTCACAGGGGATTGCCTACGAGCAGTACTTC

D: TRBD1
V: TRBV15
size: few
J: TRBJ2-6
CDR3: CATSRALGQGFAGGANVLTF
DNA: TGTGCCACCAGCAGAGCGTTAGGACAGGGCTTCGCGGGAGGGGCCAACGTCCTGACTTTC

D: TRBD2
V: TRBV20-1
size: .
J: TRBJ2-7
CDR3: CSANSGGARSRYYEQYF
DNA: TGCAGTGCTAATAGCGGGGGGGCCCGGTCGAGATACTACGAGCAGTACTTC

D: TRBD1
V: TRBV6-6
size: many
J: TRBJ1-2
CDR3: CASSLQGQRGEF
DNA: TGTGCCAGCAGTTTACAGGGACAGAGGGGAGAATTT

D: TRBD1
V: TRBV6-1
size: many
J: TRBJ1-1
CDR3: CASRVGQTNTEAFF
DNA: TGTGCCAGCAGGGTGGGACAGACCAACACTGAAGCTTTCTTT

D: .
V: TRBV20-1
size: many
J: TRBJ1-5
CDR3: CSATGETGYNSNQPQHF
DNA: TGCAGTGCTACAGGGGAAACGGGATATAATAGCAATCAGCCCCAGCATTTT

D: .
V: TRBV7-9
size: few
J: TRBJ2-7
CDR3: CASTPAGSYEQYF
DNA: TGCGCCAGCACGCCAGCGGGCTCCTACGAGCAGTACTTC

D: TRBD2
V: TRBV2
size: .
J: TRBJ2-5
CDR3: CASTRPGGRETQYF
DNA: TGTGCCAGCACTCGCCCGGGAGGACGAGAGACCCAGTACTTC

D: TRBD2
V: TRBV29-1
size: .
J: TRBJ2-7
CDR3: CSVVSSGTSYEQYF
DNA: TGCAGCGTTGTTTCTAGCGGGACCTCCTACGAGCAGTACTTC

D: .
V: TRBV10-3
size: many
J: TRBJ2-7
CDR3: CAISEVPDGPYEQYF
DNA: TGTGCCATCAGTGAGGTCCCGGATGGACCCTACGAGCAGTACTTC

D: .
V: TRBV20-1
size: many
J: TRBJ2-2
CDR3: CSATNQGSVPGELFF
DNA: TGCAGTGCTACCAACCAGGGATCCGTACCCGGGGAGCTGTTTTTT

D: TRBD2
V: TRBV7-9
size: .
J: TRBJ2-5
CDR3: CASSLEARELETQYF
DNA: TGTGCCAGCAGCTTAGAGGCGCGGGAGTTAGAGACCCAGTACTTC

D: TRBD2
V: TRBV5-4
size: .
J: TRBJ2-5
CDR3: CASSLGGLAGEVETQYF
DNA: TGTGCCAGCAGCTTGGGTGGGCTAGCGGGGGAGGTGGAGACCCAGTACTTC

D: .
V: TRBV2
size: .
J: TRBJ1-5
CDR3: CASSRGPWGHNQPQHF
DNA: TGTGCCAGCAGTCGGGGTCCCTGGGGGCACAATCAGCCCCAGCATTTT

D: .
V: TRBV10-3
size: .
J: TRBJ1-1
CDR3: CAISYDGKNTEAFF
DNA: TGTGCCATCAGTTATGACGGGAAGAACACTGAAGCTTTCTTT

D: .
V: TRBV20-1
size: few
J: TRBJ1-2
CDR3: CSARDGINYGYTF
DNA: TGCAGTGCTAGAGATGGGATCAACTATGGCTACACCTTC

D: .
V: TRBV7-2
size: .
J: TRBJ2-7
CDR3: CASSLAADTTYEQYF
DNA: TGTGCCAGCAGCTTAGCAGCGGACACTACCTACGAGCAGTACTTC

D: .
V: TRBV6-5
size: .
J: TRBJ2-2
CDR3: CARYPYGELFF
DNA: TGTGCCAGATACCCATACGGGGAGCTGTTTTTT

D: .
V: TRBV5-1
size: .
J: TRBJ1-2
CDR3: CASSLADNSYGYTF
DNA: TGCGCCAGCAGCTTGGCTGACAATAGCTATGGCTACACCTTC

D: TRBD1
V: TRBV7-9
size: .
J: TRBJ2-5
CDR3: CASSPRDRGQVETQYF
DNA: TGTGCCAGCAGCCCTAGGGACAGAGGACAAGTAGAGACCCAGTACTTC

D: .
V: TRBV7-3
size: many
J: TRBJ1-1
CDR3: CASSSTAMNTEAFF
DNA: TGTGCCAGCAGCTCGACAGCCATGAACACTGAAGCTTTCTTT

D: .
V: TRBV2
size: .
J: TRBJ1-2
CDR3: CASSVAQVGYGYTF
DNA: TGTGCCAGCAGTGTTGCACAGGTGGGCTATGGCTACACCTTC

D: .
V: TRBV7-4
size: once
J: TRBJ2-5
CDR3: CASSLLYGRTANDQPQYF
DNA: TGTGCCAGCAGCCTACTCTACGGACGGACGGCGAACGATCAGCCCCAGTACTTC

D: TRBD1
V: TRBV2
size: .
J: TRBJ1-2
CDR3: CASSVGQAETGYTF
DNA: TGTGCCAGCAGTGTGGGACAGGCTGAGACTGGCTACACCTTC

D: .
V: TRBV7-2
size: many
J: TRBJ1-5
CDR3: CASSVGTGYQPQHF
DNA: TGTGCCAGCAGCGTAGGGACGGGTTATCAGCCCCAGCATTTT

D: TRBD1
V: TRBV5-6
size: .
J: TRBJ2-5
CDR3: CASSSGQGAKETQYF
DNA: TGTGCCAGCAGCTCTGGACAGGGGGCGAAAGAGACCCAGTACTTC

D: TRBD2
V: TRBV2
size: many
J: TRBJ2-7
CDR3: CASWLAGWDEQYF
DNA: TGTGCCAGCTGGCTAGCGGGTTGGGACGAGCAGTACTTC

D: .
V: TRBV25-1
size: .
J: TRBJ2-1
CDR3: CASTLGNTPNYEQFF
DNA: TGTGCCAGCACCCTGGGTAACACCCCTAACTATGAGCAGTTCTTC

D: TRBD1
V: TRBV7-9
size: few
J: TRBJ1-2
CDR3: CASSRDRDRADYGYTF
DNA: TGTGCCAGCAGCCGCGACCGGGACAGAGCTGACTATGGCTACACCTTC

D: .
V: TRBV15
size: .
J: TRBJ2-7
CDR3: CAASSVEIRSEQYF
DNA: TGTGCCGCCAGCAGCGTAGAGATAAGGTCCGAGCAGTACTTC

D: .
V: TRBV20-1
size: once
J: TRBJ1-5
CDR3: CSARDRQSGGNQPQHF
DNA: TGCAGTGCTAGAGATAGGCAATCGGGGGGCAATCAGCCCCAGCATTTT

D: .
V: TRBV30
size: many
J: TRBJ1-2
CDR3: CAWGPGGYTF
DNA: TGTGCCTGGGGACCCGGCGGCTACACCTTC

D: .
V: TRBV4-1
size: few
J: TRBJ1-1
CDR3: CASRAVHHRTEAFF
DNA: TGCGCCAGCCGGGCAGTCCATCACAGGACTGAAGCTTTCTTT

D: .
V: TRBV10-2
size: few
J: TRBJ1-1
CDR3: CASSESGGILMNTEAFF
DNA: TGCGCCAGCAGTGAGTCTGGAGGGATCCTCATGAACACTGAAGCTTTCTTT

D: .
V: TRBV20-1
size: many
J: TRBJ2-7
CDR3: CSANGGLEQYF
DNA: TGCAGTGCTAATGGGGGGCTCGAGCAGTACTTC

D: TRBD1
V: TRBV29-1
size: many
J: TRBJ2-5
CDR3: CSVEGYDWGQKETQYF
DNA: TGCAGCGTTGAAGGCTATGATTGGGGACAGAAAGAGACCCAGTACTTC

D: .
V: TRBV6-2/TRBV6-3
size: many
J: TRBJ1-1
CDR3: CASIEHENTEAFF
DNA: TGTGCCAGCATCGAGCACGAGAACACTGAAGCTTTCTTT

D: TRBD1
V: TRBV29-1
size: .
J: TRBJ2-7
CDR3: CRGQGAVISYEQYF
DNA: TGCAGGGGACAGGGGGCCGTTATATCCTACGAGCAGTACTTC

D: .
V: TRBV7-7
size: .
J: TRBJ2-5
CDR3: CASSSTDVLGGETQYF
DNA: TGTGCCAGCAGCTCAACAGACGTATTAGGGGGTGAGACCCAGTACTTC